Included here is one T cell receptor beta chain sequence, with context. Its matching antigen is unknown. The sample originates from a study of cytomegalovirus exposure and HLA in healthy donors. V lost 6 bases and J lost 4; bases outside the gene matches: 5. The germline V gene has CDR1 MNHEY and CDR2 SVGAGI. The CDR3 length is 13 residues. The PCR made use of 60 Vbeta and 13 Jbeta primers. Assay: immunoSEQ multiplex PCR; the TCRdb copy retains only in-frame clones and omits some. The table shows 90,000 to 150,000 clones, with 75% to 80% occurring only once. The study, taken as a whole, reports: Later genetic work tied a missense DCLRE1C variant to beta-chain V and J trimming.

The source material was PBMCs. The chain links TRBV6-5 to TRBJ1-2; 7 positions match TRBD1. The source of this sequence is a woman aged 30 to 39 in good health and CMV-seropositive. The CDR3 region is CASRPGQFYGYTF. The CDR3 DNA is TGTGCCAGCAGGCCGGGACAGTTCTATGGCTACACCTTC.